The rows below give T cell receptor beta chains drawn from one sample of a study of blood T cells in healthy people across ages. MiXCR, run by TCRdb on the 5' RACE reads, gives a single entry per CDR3 protein. The table has around 650,000 distinct CDR3 sequences, approximately 30% seen once. Input material: blood. These receptors were obtained from a woman older than 75 in good health. Both conserved end residues are part of each CDR3. D genes are given only for firm matches. Rows give clone size only sometimes, using once, few, many, or a class for an expanded clone.

clone size | CDR3 length | J gene | V gene | D gene | CDR3 DNA | CDR3 protein
. | 16 | TRBJ2-1 | TRBV10-2 | TRBD2 | TGCGCCAGCAGTGATCGGCGGGAGGGCCTAAGGAATGAGCAGTTCTTC | CASSDRREGLRNEQFF
. | 19 | TRBJ2-1 | TRBV7-3 | . | TGTGCCAGCAGCTTAAGATCGTCCTCTGCTGGGGGCATATACAATGAGCAGTTCTTC | CASSLRSSSAGGIYNEQFF
many | 17 | TRBJ2-3 | TRBV5-1 | TRBD2 | TGCGCCAGCAGCTTGGGGGCCGGGACTAGCGGGACAGATACGCAGTATTTT | CASSLGAGTSGTDTQYF
few | 14 | TRBJ2-3 | TRBV20-1 | TRBD2 | TGCAGTGCCGCCCGGACTAGCGGGGGGGGAACGCAGTATTTT | CSAARTSGGGTQYF
many | 15 | TRBJ2-1 | TRBV5-1 | . | TGCGCCAGCAGCTTGGCCCCGGGGGCAGGCAATGAGCAGTTCTTC | CASSLAPGAGNEQFF
many | 14 | TRBJ2-7 | TRBV5-5 | TRBD1 | TGTGCCAGTGCACCGGGACAGGGCTCCTACGAGCAGTACTTC | CASAPGQGSYEQYF
many | 15 | TRBJ1-1 | TRBV12-3/TRBV12-4 | . | TGTGCCAGCACCCCCGGGAGGGGCATGAACACTGAAGCTTTCTTT | CASTPGRGMNTEAFF
. | 14 | TRBJ2-3 | TRBV7-2 | . | TGTGCCAGCGGCAGAGACTTTGGCAGTGGTACGCAGTATTTT | CASGRDFGSGTQYF
few | 17 | TRBJ2-5 | TRBV7-9 | TRBD1 | TGTGCCAGCAGCCACGCTTTAGGGACAGAGGGGATCAATGAGCAGTACTTC | CASSHALGTEGINEQYF
. | 15 | TRBJ2-1 | TRBV7-9 | . | TGTGCCAGCAGCGTTACCGGGACCGCTCAGAATGAGCAGTTCTTC | CASSVTGTAQNEQFF
many | 18 | TRBJ2-3 | TRBV5-1 | TRBD2 | TGCGCCAGCAGCGTGGGACTGCGACTAGCGGGGGGCACAGATACGCAGTATTTT | CASSVGLRLAGGTDTQYF
many | 15 | TRBJ2-4 | TRBV4-1 | . | TGCGCCAGCAGCCTCTGGGCGGGGAATAGTGACATTCAGTACTTC | CASSLWAGNSDIQYF
many | 17 | TRBJ2-5 | TRBV3-1 | . | TGTGCCAGCAAGCCTGGGTCTGGAGCCGGGCCTAAAGAGACCCAGTACTTC | CASKPGSGAGPKETQYF
. | 14 | TRBJ2-7 | TRBV20-1 | . | TGCAGTGCATCACCGGGACTTGGGACCTGCGTGCAGTACTTC | CSASPGLGTCVQYF
few | 12 | TRBJ1-1 | TRBV30 | TRBD1 | TGTGCCAGCCGACAGGGATTGACTGAAGCTTTCTTT | CASRQGLTEAFF
many | 14 | TRBJ2-5 | TRBV29-1 | TRBD2 | TGCAGCGCCACCGGACTAGCGGGGCAAGAGACCCAGTACTTC | CSATGLAGQETQYF
many | 15 | TRBJ2-5 | TRBV5-4 | TRBD2 | TGTGCCAGCAGCTTTAGCGGGGGAGGACAAGAAACCCAGTACTTC | CASSFSGGGQETQYF
. | 15 | TRBJ2-2 | TRBV12-5 | TRBD1 | TGTGCTAGTGGTTCCGGGACAGGGGTCACCGGGGAGCTGTTTTTT | CASGSGTGVTGELFF
few | 13 | TRBJ1-1 | TRBV11-2 | . | TGTGCCAGCACATCCAGGGGATACACTGAAGCTTTCTTT | CASTSRGYTEAFF
many | 14 | TRBJ2-7 | TRBV7-9 | . | TGTGCCAGCAGGACGGGGGCAGGGCAGTACGAGCAGTACTTC | CASRTGAGQYEQYF
. | 15 | TRBJ2-7 | TRBV5-1 | . | TGCGCCAGCAGCTTGGATAATGGAGGGAACTACGAGCAGTACTTC | CASSLDNGGNYEQYF
. | 17 | TRBJ1-5 | TRBV6-2/TRBV6-3 | TRBD1 | TGTGCCAGCAGTTACCTCTACAGGGGAACCAGAGGTCAGCCCCAGCATTTT | CASSYLYRGTRGQPQHF
many | 17 | TRBJ2-7 | TRBV15 | TRBD2 | TGTGCCACCAGCAGATCAACCGGGGGAGGGAGCTCCTACGAGCAGTACTTC | CATSRSTGGGSSYEQYF
few | 13 | TRBJ2-1 | TRBV7-9 | TRBD2 | TGTGCCAGCAGGGATTCTAGCGGGAGCGGGGAGTTCTTC | CASRDSSGSGEFF
. | 14 | TRBJ2-1 | TRBV5-1 | TRBD2 | TGCGCCAGCAGCTCCTCTGCGGGGGATTACAAGCAGTTCTTC | CASSSSAGDYKQFF
. | 14 | TRBJ2-5 | TRBV9 | . | TGTGCCAGCAGCGTAGGGCAGGGTTTCGCTGAGCAGTACTTC | CASSVGQGFAEQYF
many | 15 | TRBJ2-1 | TRBV4-1 | . | TGCGCCAGCAGCCAAGATAAGAACTCCTACAATGAGCAGTTCTTC | CASSQDKNSYNEQFF
few | 16 | TRBJ2-3 | TRBV5-1 | . | TGCGCCAGCAGCTCCGGACGAGCGGCCATCACAGATACGCAGTATTTT | CASSSGRAAITDTQYF
few | 12 | TRBJ1-2 | TRBV6-2/TRBV6-3 | . | TGTGCCAACAGATCCCACAGGATCGGCTACACCTTC | CANRSHRIGYTF
. | 15 | TRBJ2-1 | TRBV4-3 | TRBD2 | TGCGCCAGCAGCTGGACTAGCGGGAGGGCCGATGAGCAGTTCTTC | CASSWTSGRADEQFF
many | 15 | TRBJ1-5 | TRBV20-1 | . | TGCAGTGCTAGAGAGTTCCTCGATAGCAATCAGCCCCAGCATTTT | CSAREFLDSNQPQHF
. | 18 | TRBJ2-2 | TRBV12-3/TRBV12-4 | TRBD2 | TGTGCCAGCAGTCCCCGGCTAGCGGGAGGTTCGAACACCGGGGAGCTGTTTTTT | CASSPRLAGGSNTGELFF
. | 17 | TRBJ2-3 | TRBV20-1 | TRBD2 | TGCAGTGCTAGAGATCGGCTAGCGGGAGGGCCAACAGATACGCAGTATTTT | CSARDRLAGGPTDTQYF
. | 14 | TRBJ2-7 | TRBV6-2/TRBV6-3 | . | TGTGCCAGCAGTTACTCGGCCAGGGGCCCCGAGCAGTACTTC | CASSYSARGPEQYF
many | 13 | TRBJ2-5 | TRBV2 | . | TGTGCCAGCAGCCCGAGGGTGTCAGAGACCCAGTACTTC | CASSPRVSETQYF
. | 17 | TRBJ2-5 | TRBV4-3 | TRBD2 | TGCGCCAGCAGTCGAGGGGTTCGCGGGAGGGTTGGAGAGACCCAGTACTTC | CASSRGVRGRVGETQYF
many | 14 | TRBJ2-7 | TRBV5-1 | TRBD1 | TGCGCCAGCAGCCGGGACAGTATGGACTACGAGCAGTACTTC | CASSRDSMDYEQYF
many | 12 | TRBJ2-7 | TRBV20-1 | TRBD1 | TGCAGTGCTAAGAAACAGGGGAGCGAGCAGTACTTC | CSAKKQGSEQYF
many | 13 | TRBJ2-1 | TRBV6-5 | . | TGTGCCAGCAGTCTCGACGGGGGCAGTGAGCAGTTCTTC | CASSLDGGSEQFF
few | 13 | TRBJ2-5 | TRBV5-1 | . | TGCGCCCGCAGGGAAAGTTTACAAGAGACCCAGTACTTC | CARRESLQETQYF
. | 17 | TRBJ2-4 | TRBV6-2/TRBV6-3 | TRBD1 | TGTGCCAGCAGAGCCACCGGGGGCAGGGGGCTGGGAAACATTCAGTACTTC | CASRATGGRGLGNIQYF
few | 18 | TRBJ2-1 | TRBV19 | . | TGTGCCAGTAGTATAGAAACGGACATGATTCCTTCCTACAATGAGCAGTTCTTC | CASSIETDMIPSYNEQFF
many | 14 | TRBJ2-7 | TRBV6-5 | . | TGTGCCAGCAGTTACTCTGGGTCTTCTATCGAGCAGTACTTC | CASSYSGSSIEQYF
many | 15 | TRBJ2-3 | TRBV7-9 | TRBD2 | TGTGCCAGCAGCTCGCCTGCGGGGGGGACAGATACGCAGTATTTT | CASSSPAGGTDTQYF
few | 17 | TRBJ1-1 | TRBV20-1 | . | TGCAGTGCTAGTCCGGCGTGGTCCGGACGGACGAACACTGAAGCTTTCTTT | CSASPAWSGRTNTEAFF
. | 18 | TRBJ2-5 | TRBV3-1 | . | TGTGCCAGCAGCCAAGAACCAACGGTCGGAGGTGGGCTTGTGACCCAGTACTTC | CASSQEPTVGGGLVTQYF